This T cell receptor (beta chain) was obtained from a study of blood T cell repertoires in COVID-19. In the study overall: Sites across the United States, Italy and Spain contributed samples from acute and convalescent COVID-19. In each case, the material was cDNA or gDNA derived from T cells, B-cell-depleted T cells, or PBMCs.

The CDR3 is 15 residues long. The ends were cut back, 2 bases at V and 0 bases at J, with 7 bases in the middle. Per germline, CDR1 MNHEY and CDR2 SVGAGI. In the authors' methods: Amplifying reference gene primers gave estimates of nucleated cell counts. TCRdb's copy holds only in-frame clones and misses some; the assay was immunoSEQ multiplex PCR. The V and J calls and clone size come from that table; D and trimming were worked out from the DNA. The sample consists of a few hundred thousand clones, about 80% of them appearing once. This chain joins TRBV6-5 and TRBJ2-2; TRBD1 might be the D (6 bases). The sample taken for sequencing was peripheral blood. The origin of this receptor is a woman of 80 years or more with acute or convalescent COVID-19. CDR3 sequence: CASSYRGSNTGELFF. The CDR3 coding sequence is TGTGCCAGCAGTTACAGGGGGTCGAACACCGGGGAGCTGTTTTTT.